This T cell receptor beta chain was identified in a study of early T cells in non-severe SARS-CoV-2 infection. At the level of the study: Investigators sequenced bulk RNA drawn from unsorted whole blood, and chains remained unpaired. Findings and caveats of the study: Private and CD4 specificities were missed by VDJdb matching, skewed to anti-spike CD8.

The CDR3 has 20 amino acids. Unmatched junction bases numbered 14, after V lost 1 base and J lost 2 bases. Germline CDR1 LGHNA, CDR2 YNFKEQ. This clonotype was recorded at least ten times. Its cognate antigen is unknown. Unique molecular identifier tags were affixed to discrete cDNA molecules. TCRdb reanalysed the 5' RACE reads using MiXCR and keeps one entry per CDR3 protein. There are roughly 64,000 distinct CDR3 sequences in the sample; roughly 9% occur only once, and under 15% lies in the top ten. The chain recombines TRBV4-2 with TRBJ2-3; 11 nucleotides align to TRBD2. The receptor was derived from an adult who was a healthcare worker with PCR-confirmed SARS-CoV-2 infection or an uninfected control (not recorded which). This sample comprised whole blood, obtained at baseline. CDR3 DNA sequence: TGTGCCAGCAGCCAAGTGAAGGGGCTAGCGGGAGGAGTATACACAGATACGCAGTATTTT. Translation: CASSQVKGLAGGVYTDTQYF.